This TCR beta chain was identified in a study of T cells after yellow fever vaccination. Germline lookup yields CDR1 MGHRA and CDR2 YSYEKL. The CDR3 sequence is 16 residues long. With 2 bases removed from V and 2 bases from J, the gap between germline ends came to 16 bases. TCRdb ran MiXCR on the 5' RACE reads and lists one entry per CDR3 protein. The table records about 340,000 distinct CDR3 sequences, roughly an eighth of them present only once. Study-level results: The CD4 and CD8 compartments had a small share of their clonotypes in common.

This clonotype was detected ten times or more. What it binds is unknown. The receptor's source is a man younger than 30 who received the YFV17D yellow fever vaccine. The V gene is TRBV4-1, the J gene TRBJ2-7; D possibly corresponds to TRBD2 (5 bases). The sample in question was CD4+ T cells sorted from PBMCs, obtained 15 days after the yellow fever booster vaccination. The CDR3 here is CASSQFLVARAYEQYF. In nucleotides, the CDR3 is TGCGCCAGCAGCCAATTCCTGGTAGCGAGAGCCTACGAGCAGTACTTC.